These T cell receptor beta chains were read from a single sample in a study of technical replicates of blood from several donors. Only in-frame clones appear in the TCRdb table, and some are missing; sequencing was by immunoSEQ multiplex PCR. In the table there are tens of thousands of clones, roughly 96% of which are singletons. The sequencing sample was made of T cells isolated from PBMCs. Receptor source: a human donor in good health. Both conserved end residues are part of each CDR3. The D gene is left open where the match is weak. Rows may omit the clone size; those that give it use once, few, many or a size class.

J: TRBJ2-7; length: 17; size: NA; V: TRBV28; D: TRBD2; DNA: TGTGCCAGCAGTTTATCTTCCGGGGGGTTAAGCTCCTACGAGCAGTACTTC; CDR3: CASSLSSGGLSSYEQYF
J: TRBJ1-1; length: 17; size: NA; V: TRBV7-3; D: TRBD1; DNA: TGTGCCAGCAGCTTAACTCTTTGGGACAGATTGAACACTGAAGCTTTCTTT; CDR3: CASSLTLWDRLNTEAFF
J: TRBJ2-7; length: 12; size: NA; V: TRBV13; D: NA; DNA: TGTGCCAGCACGGGCCAGGGGAACGAGCAGTACTTC; CDR3: CASTGQGNEQYF
J: TRBJ1-5; length: 15; size: NA; V: TRBV27; D: TRBD1; DNA: TGTGCCAGCAGTTCCATAGGACAGGGGAATCAGCCCCAGCATTTT; CDR3: CASSSIGQGNQPQHF
J: TRBJ2-1; length: 14; size: NA; V: TRBV5-6; D: NA; DNA: TGTGCCAGCAGCTTGAGGGGGAATTACAATGAGCAGTTCTTC; CDR3: CASSLRGNYNEQFF
J: TRBJ2-5; length: 15; size: NA; V: TRBV6-5; D: NA; DNA: TGTGCCAGCAGTTACTCATCAGGTTTACAAGAGACCCAGTACTTC; CDR3: CASSYSSGLQETQYF
J: TRBJ2-7; length: 15; size: NA; V: TRBV19; D: TRBD1; DNA: TGTGCCAGTAGTATACGGGACAGGACCCACTACGAGCAGTACTTC; CDR3: CASSIRDRTHYEQYF
J: TRBJ1-1; length: 14; size: NA; V: TRBV6-6; D: TRBD1; DNA: TGTGCCAGCAAAACAGGGGGCATCGGCACTGAAGCTTTCTTT; CDR3: CASKTGGIGTEAFF
J: TRBJ1-3; length: 16; size: NA; V: TRBV5-6; D: TRBD1; DNA: TGTGCCAGCAGCAAGGGACAGGGCCAAGCAGGAAACACCATATATTTT; CDR3: CASSKGQGQAGNTIYF
J: TRBJ2-7; length: 14; size: once; V: TRBV10-2; D: NA; DNA: TGCGCCAGCAGTGAGGGACGCGGGGTTGGCGAGCAGTACTTC; CDR3: CASSEGRGVGEQYF
J: TRBJ1-4; length: 13; size: NA; V: TRBV6-5; D: NA; DNA: TGTGCCAGCAGGGGGGCGACTAATGAAAAACTGTTTTTT; CDR3: CASRGATNEKLFF
J: TRBJ2-7; length: 16; size: NA; V: TRBV30; D: TRBD2; DNA: TGTGCCTGGAGTGTGACTAGCGGAAAAAACTTTTACGAGCAGTACTTC; CDR3: CAWSVTSGKNFYEQYF
J: TRBJ2-1; length: 14; size: NA; V: TRBV5-1; D: NA; DNA: TGCGCCAGCAGGGCTAGCGCAGCCTACAATGAGCAGTTCTTC; CDR3: CASRASAAYNEQFF
J: TRBJ2-7; length: 15; size: NA; V: TRBV5-6; D: NA; DNA: TGTGCCAGCAGCCCTGGAGGAAGGAGCTCCTACGAGCAGTACTTC; CDR3: CASSPGGRSSYEQYF
J: TRBJ2-5; length: 15; size: NA; V: TRBV4-1; D: TRBD2; DNA: TGCGCCAGCCGCCAACTAGCGGGGGGGCAAGAGACCCAGTACTTC; CDR3: CASRQLAGGQETQYF
J: TRBJ1-5; length: 14; size: NA; V: TRBV28; D: NA; DNA: TGTGCCAGCAGTTTGGGGTCAGGGCTACAGCCCCAGCATTTT; CDR3: CASSLGSGLQPQHF
J: TRBJ1-5; length: 12; size: NA; V: TRBV6-1; D: NA; DNA: TGTGCCAGCAGTGAAGGGGCTCAGCCCCAGCATTTT; CDR3: CASSEGAQPQHF
J: TRBJ2-5; length: 13; size: NA; V: TRBV5-1; D: NA; DNA: TGCGCCAGCAGCTTGGAGGGGATGGGGACCCAGTACTTC; CDR3: CASSLEGMGTQYF
J: TRBJ2-7; length: 15; size: NA; V: TRBV27; D: TRBD1; DNA: TGTGCCAGCAGTTCCCGGACAGGGACCTTGAGCGAGCAGTACTTC; CDR3: CASSSRTGTLSEQYF
J: TRBJ1-2; length: 13; size: NA; V: TRBV6-5; D: NA; DNA: TGTGCCAGCACCCTGGGTAGGGGTGGGGGCTACACCTTC; CDR3: CASTLGRGGGYTF
J: TRBJ2-7; length: 12; size: NA; V: TRBV13; D: TRBD2; DNA: TGTGCCAGCAGCCACATAGCGGGGGAGCAGTACTTC; CDR3: CASSHIAGEQYF
J: TRBJ2-4; length: 14; size: NA; V: TRBV5-6; D: NA; DNA: TGTGCCAGCAGCTTCGGTAGCGCCAAAAACATTCAGTACTTC; CDR3: CASSFGSAKNIQYF
J: TRBJ1-2; length: 14; size: NA; V: TRBV7-2; D: TRBD1; DNA: TGTGCCAGCAGCCCCCTGAGGACAGGGGATGGCTACACCTTC; CDR3: CASSPLRTGDGYTF
J: TRBJ2-1; length: 11; size: NA; V: TRBV2; D: NA; DNA: TGTGCCAGCCATTTGTACAATGAGCAGTTCTTC; CDR3: CASHLYNEQFF
J: TRBJ2-7; length: 14; size: NA; V: TRBV25-1; D: TRBD2; DNA: TGTGCCAGCAGTGAAGCGGGGGTCGTTTACGAGCAGTACTTC; CDR3: CASSEAGVVYEQYF
J: TRBJ1-2; length: 14; size: NA; V: TRBV18; D: NA; DNA: TGTGCCAGCTCAACCAGTGGGACAAACTATGGCTACACCTTC; CDR3: CASSTSGTNYGYTF
J: TRBJ2-5; length: 15; size: NA; V: TRBV6-1; D: NA; DNA: TGTGCCAGCAGTGAAATCCTATTCTCTGAAGAGACCCAGTACTTC; CDR3: CASSEILFSEETQYF
J: TRBJ2-2; length: 18; size: NA; V: TRBV28; D: TRBD2; DNA: TGTGCCAGCGGCGTGGAGGGAACTAGCGGGATTATAACCGGGGAGCTGTTTTTT; CDR3: CASGVEGTSGIITGELFF
J: TRBJ2-1; length: 21; size: once; V: TRBV6-1; D: TRBD2; DNA: TGTGCCAGCAGTGAAGAATGGCGTCTAGCGGACGAAAAACTCTCCTACAATGAGCAGTTCTTC; CDR3: CASSEEWRLADEKLSYNEQFF
J: TRBJ1-4; length: 14; size: NA; V: TRBV19; D: NA; DNA: TGTGCCAGTAGTGGCGGTGCAACTAATGAAAAACTGTTTTTT; CDR3: CASSGGATNEKLFF
J: TRBJ2-6; length: 15; size: NA; V: TRBV6-5; D: TRBD1; DNA: TGTGCCAGCAGGGACAGGGCCTCTGGGGCCAACGTCCTGACTTTC; CDR3: CASRDRASGANVLTF
J: TRBJ2-7; length: 11; size: NA; V: TRBV2; D: NA; DNA: TGTGCCAGCAGCGGGGGCTACGAGCAGTACTTC; CDR3: CASSGGYEQYF
J: TRBJ2-1; length: 17; size: NA; V: TRBV11-3; D: TRBD2; DNA: TGTGCCAGCAGCCCGGGACTAGCAGGGATCGTCTACAATGAGCAGTTCTTC; CDR3: CASSPGLAGIVYNEQFF
J: TRBJ1-2; length: 11; size: NA; V: TRBV20-1; D: NA; DNA: TGCAGTGTAGGGGAGGGCTATGGCTACACCTTC; CDR3: CSVGEGYGYTF
J: TRBJ2-5; length: 15; size: NA; V: TRBV6-1; D: TRBD1; DNA: TGTGCCAGCAGCACCTTCGACAGGGCAGGAGAGACCCAGTACTTC; CDR3: CASSTFDRAGETQYF
J: TRBJ2-2; length: 15; size: NA; V: TRBV10-1; D: NA; DNA: TGCGCCAGCAGGGGCTCTCTATCCTCCACCGGGGAGCTGTTTTTT; CDR3: CASRGSLSSTGELFF
J: TRBJ1-1; length: 13; size: NA; V: TRBV29-1; D: NA; DNA: TGCAGCGTCCAGAAAGGGGCGTACACTGAAGCTTTCTTT; CDR3: CSVQKGAYTEAFF
J: TRBJ2-1; length: 11; size: NA; V: TRBV7-9; D: NA; DNA: TGTGCCAGCAGCTTTACAAATGAGCAGTTCTTC; CDR3: CASSFTNEQFF
J: TRBJ2-6; length: 14; size: NA; V: TRBV10-3; D: NA; DNA: TGTGCCATCAGTGGGACAGTGGGGGCCAACGTCCTGACTTTC; CDR3: CAISGTVGANVLTF
J: TRBJ2-4; length: 17; size: NA; V: TRBV19; D: NA; DNA: TGTGCCAGTAGTAATAGCGACCGGGGACTGGGCAAAAACATTCAGTACTTC; CDR3: CASSNSDRGLGKNIQYF
J: TRBJ2-3; length: 15; size: NA; V: TRBV2; D: TRBD1; DNA: TGTGCCAGCAGTGTTGAGGGACAGTTCACAGATACGCAGTATTTT; CDR3: CASSVEGQFTDTQYF
J: TRBJ1-1; length: 15; size: NA; V: TRBV4-1; D: NA; DNA: TGCGCCAGCAGCCAAGATTCCCGAGGGAACACTGAAGCTTTCTTT; CDR3: CASSQDSRGNTEAFF
J: TRBJ1-5; length: 16; size: NA; V: TRBV6-1; D: TRBD1; DNA: TGTGCCAGCAGTGGGGCCCCGGGACAGGGAAATCAGCCCCAGCATTTT; CDR3: CASSGAPGQGNQPQHF
J: TRBJ2-6; length: 14; size: NA; V: TRBV7-6; D: NA; DNA: TGTGCCAGCACCCCTGCGGCTGGGGCCAACGTCCTGACTTTC; CDR3: CASTPAAGANVLTF
J: TRBJ2-1; length: 17; size: NA; V: TRBV4-1; D: TRBD2; DNA: TGCGCCAGCAGCCAAGGGGTATTTTCCAGGGAGGGCAATGAGCAGTTCTTC; CDR3: CASSQGVFSREGNEQFF
J: TRBJ2-7; length: 12; size: NA; V: TRBV6-6; D: NA; DNA: TGTGCCAGCAGTTCAACAGAAGCCGAGCAGTACTTC; CDR3: CASSSTEAEQYF
J: TRBJ2-3; length: 15; size: NA; V: TRBV4-1; D: NA; DNA: TGCGCCAGCAGCCAAGTCCGTCTTAGCACAGATACGCAGTATTTT; CDR3: CASSQVRLSTDTQYF
J: TRBJ1-4; length: 17; size: NA; V: TRBV5-6; D: NA; DNA: TGTGCCAGCAGCACGATATTACAGGGCATAGGTAATGAAAAACTGTTTTTT; CDR3: CASSTILQGIGNEKLFF
J: TRBJ2-7; length: 16; size: once; V: TRBV5-1; D: TRBD1; DNA: TGCGCCAGCAGCTTGGGGCCGGGACAGGGCGTCTACGAGCAGTACTTC; CDR3: CASSLGPGQGVYEQYF
J: TRBJ2-2; length: 14; size: NA; V: TRBV6-5; D: NA; DNA: TGTGCCAGCAGTTACGAGCTAAACACCGGGGAGCTGTTTTTT; CDR3: CASSYELNTGELFF
J: TRBJ1-5; length: 16; size: NA; V: TRBV15; D: NA; DNA: TGTGCCACCAGCAGAGGGCGTTCAGGGCCCAGCCAGCCCCAGCATTTT; CDR3: CATSRGRSGPSQPQHF
J: TRBJ2-2; length: 17; size: NA; V: TRBV15; D: TRBD2; DNA: TGTGCCACCAGCAGAGATTGGGGTAGCGGGCAAACCGGGGAGCTGTTTTTT; CDR3: CATSRDWGSGQTGELFF
J: TRBJ1-2; length: 15; size: NA; V: TRBV2; D: TRBD1; DNA: TGTGCCAGCAGAGACTTTAGACAGGGCGGGCATGGCTACACCTTC; CDR3: CASRDFRQGGHGYTF
J: TRBJ2-1; length: 15; size: NA; V: TRBV7-9; D: NA; DNA: TGTGCCAGCAGCGCTCCCGGGGTCGAGTTCAATGAGCAGTTCTTC; CDR3: CASSAPGVEFNEQFF
J: TRBJ1-3; length: 13; size: NA; V: TRBV7-9; D: NA; DNA: TGTGCCAGCAGAGCAAGCTCTGGAAACACCATATATTTT; CDR3: CASRASSGNTIYF